A selection of T cell receptor beta chains follows, all from one sample in a study of blood T cell repertoires in COVID-19. Repertoires were generated with immunoSEQ multiplex PCR, while TCRdb's copy carries only in-frame clones and drops some. The sample carries about 120,000 clones, around 78% recorded once. Sequences were obtained from peripheral blood. The receptor source for this set is a man between 65 and 80 years old with acute or convalescent COVID-19. The conserved cysteine and the conserved F or W are not part of the CDR3 here. Each record gives: clone size, V gene, D gene, CDR3 protein. A D gene is named only where the DNA matches it firmly. Clone size is shown for a subset of rows, as once, few, many or a class of expanded clone.

.,TRBV5-1,TRBD2,ASSWTRETQY
.,TRBV3-1/TRBV3-2,.,ASSRRENTEAF
.,TRBV19,.,ASSSRQNTEAF
.,TRBV7-2,.,ASSLDANSYEQY
.,TRBV14,.,ASSEMGRGFSSYGYT
.,TRBV3-1/TRBV3-2,TRBD2,ASSPGLAGGQEQF
.,TRBV6-6,.,ASSYSPHEQF
.,TRBV19,TRBD2,ASSIGTSGGDTQY
.,TRBV12-3/TRBV12-4,.,ASSPLRTGYT
.,TRBV7-9,.,ASRLRDSTGELF
.,TRBV19,.,ASRIQGGGSNQPQH
.,TRBV6-1,.,ASSEGFRGSYGYT
once,TRBV15,.,ATSRGGLSSGNEQF
.,TRBV7-9,TRBD2,ASSLALAGGAPDTQY
.,TRBV18,.,ASSPQQNHNEQF
.,TRBV5-1,.,ASRKDSGDEKLF
few,TRBV27,.,ASSRDRLGINEKLF
once,TRBV6-5,.,ASNREYGYT
.,TRBV18,.,ASSPTRDKTF
.,TRBV5-5,TRBD1,ASSLERQGTQPQH
.,TRBV5-4,TRBD2,ASGDGGGTGETQY
.,TRBV24-1,TRBD2,ATSDRLAGRNTGELF
many,TRBV19,.,ASSPIQAPNEKLF
.,TRBV4-3,TRBD1,ASSRDSNYGYT
.,TRBV4-2,TRBD1,ASSQSAGTGNYGYT
.,TRBV12-3/TRBV12-4,.,ASSLGFTEAF
.,TRBV4-1,TRBD1,ASSQLQSRGRNIQY
.,TRBV20-1,TRBD1,SASWVRTGGVRGTEAF
few,TRBV14,TRBD1,ASSQDRRYGYT
.,TRBV30,TRBD2,AWGSGGAVEQY
once,TRBV6-5,.,ASSSIGEGYT
.,TRBV5-5,TRBD1,ASSQRDSPNEKLF